This TCR beta chain originates from a study of CD8+ T cells in alopecia areata. Indicated treatment: oral pan-JAK inhibitor, 5-10 mg twice daily. CDR3 length equals 16 residues. V was pared by 2 bases and J by 3 bases, with 8 bases of the junction left unmatched. Germline V gene sequence: CDR1 KGHSH, CDR2 LQKENI. This clone showed up just a few times. Extracted RNA was reverse transcribed into cDNA, the sequencing template. Clones were sequenced by immunoSEQ multiplex PCR, and TCRdb holds only the in-frame ones, with some missing. The sample carries roughly 190,000 clones, roughly 70% recorded once. The receptor was derived from a human donor with alopecia areata. This specimen consisted of CD4+ T cells sorted from blood, obtained between weeks 47 and 50, from a patient treated with tofacitinib. The V call is TRBV18, the J call TRBJ2-7; TRBD1 matches at 9 bases. The CDR3 is CASSPTGTGNNYEQYF. For the CDR3, the DNA is TGTGCCAGCTCACCAACCGGGACAGGGAACAACTACGAGCAGTACTTC. Full variable domain (missing parts from reference TRBV18 and TRBJ2-7): NAGVMQNPRHLVRRRGQEARLRCSPMKGHSHVYWYRQLPEEGLKFMVYLQKENIIDESGMPKERFSAEFPKEGPSILRIQQVVRGDSAAYFCASSPTGTGNNYEQYFGPGTRLTVT.